A single T cell receptor (beta chain) is shown here with its context. The clone's antigen remains unknown. No qualities accompany the bases; no much larger clone lies one base away. The library was made by the immunoSEQ multiplex PCR assay. The original methods were these. A statistical classification framework was developed to diagnose cytomegalovirus status using the catalog of TCR beta chain sequences. TCRdb obtained this table from immuneACCESS and retained in-frame rearrangements with V and J assigned. These tables miss some clones; where compared with another copy, unresolved V genes account for less than half of the shortfall, and the remainder is unexplained. V and J calls and clone size are given by that table; D and trimming were obtained from the DNA. The sample table lists about 250,000 clones, roughly 84% of them with a count of one. The ten largest clones add up to approximately 12% of the sample.

The donors were included in the validation cohort of over a hundred subjects, a group kept apart from the roughly 670-subject first cohort. The data were taken from a study of cytomegalovirus exposure and HLA in healthy donors (dated by TCRdb to about 2017). With respect to the entire study: According to a later analysis, one platform produced both the roughly 110 validation repertoires and the 730 or so repertoires of the first cohort. To predict cytomegalovirus infection status, the study combined high-throughput TCR immunosequencing, statistical association of individual TCRs with disease status, and machine learning. The aim of the study was to test whether cataloging public T cell receptors could identify signatures of past pathogen exposure. Along with the roughly 670-subject first cohort, a separate validation cohort of over 90 different subjects was used. What the work shows at the level of the full study, not this receptor alone: In the study, some 160 TCR beta chains were listed as associated with cytomegalovirus. A later analysis lacked HLA typing for the validation cohort, so it scored co-occurrence in that cohort across all 130 or so repertoires. The classifier was reported to diagnose cytomegalovirus status with high specificity and sensitivity in both the original cohort and the validation cohort. In vitro tests confirmed that a few of the cytomegalovirus-associated TCR beta chains recognize cytomegalovirus antigens. Across donors, most TCR sequences were observed very rarely, whereas some public TCRs were present in many individuals. In a later analysis, TCRs clustered in the first cohort were found to also tend to co-occur in the approximately 120 validation repertoires, with 94% of cluster scores above 0. According to the authors, the approach could potentially be generalized to other disease states and immunological phenotypes.

From its cysteine to its phenylalanine, the CDR3 spans 16 amino acids. The retained sequence is limited to the CDR3, 48 bases, with the frame set at the first base. Trimming removed 0 bases from V and 6 bases from J; the gene matches leave 4 bases unexplained. CDR1 and CDR2, looked up from the germline V gene, are SGDLS and YYNGEE. The V and J genes are TRBV9 and TRBJ2-1, with 12 bases in between that match TRBD2. This TCR came from a man in his late teens or twenties in good health and CMV-seropositive. Sequenced sample: PBMCs. The CDR3 has the sequence CASSVELAGGRNEQFF. The nucleotide sequence is TGTGCCAGCAGCGTAGAACTAGCGGGAGGTCGCAATGAGCAGTTCTTC.